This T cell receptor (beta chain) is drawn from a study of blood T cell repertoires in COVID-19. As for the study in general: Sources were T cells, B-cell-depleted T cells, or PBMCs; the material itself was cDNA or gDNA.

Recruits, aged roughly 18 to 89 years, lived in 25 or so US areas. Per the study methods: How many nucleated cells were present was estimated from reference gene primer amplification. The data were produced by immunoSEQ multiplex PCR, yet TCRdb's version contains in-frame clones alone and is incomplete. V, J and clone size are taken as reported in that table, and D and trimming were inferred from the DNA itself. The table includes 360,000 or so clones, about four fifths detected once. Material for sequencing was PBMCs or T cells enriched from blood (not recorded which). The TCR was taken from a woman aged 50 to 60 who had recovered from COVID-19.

The DNA for the CDR3 is TGCGCCAGCAGCTTGACAGGGGCAAATGGCTACACCTTC. Protein sequence: CASSLTGANGYTF. J is TRBJ1-2 and V is TRBV5-1; 7 nucleotides align to TRBD1. The ends lost 1 base at V and 6 bases at J; junction bases unmatched: 3. The CDR3 covers 13 residues. CDR1 is SGHRS and CDR2 is YFSETQ in the germline V gene.